These T cell receptor beta chains were read from a single sample in a study of shared clonotypes between healthy human individuals. Here immunoSEQ multiplex PCR was the method, and the copy in TCRdb shows in-frame clones only, minus some. The sample includes roughly 2,000,000 clones, around 95% of them seen just once. The sequencing input was naive CD8+ T cells from PBMCs. These receptors originate from a young man in good health. Some clones in this sample may be carry-over from other donors' samples. Both conserved end residues are part of each CDR3. The D gene is left open where the match is weak. Size values are once, few and many counts, or a class for expanded clones, and some rows have none.

D | J | V | size | CDR3 | DNA
TRBD2 | TRBJ2-1 | TRBV7-2 | NA | CASSEREGREQFF | TGTGCCAGCAGCGAGCGGGAGGGGCGTGAGCAGTTCTTC
NA | TRBJ2-2 | TRBV14 | once | CASSHRVAAFTGELFF | TGTGCCAGCAGCCACAGGGTGGCAGCTTTCACCGGGGAGCTGTTTTTT
NA | TRBJ1-1 | TRBV4-1 | NA | CASSVTGVMNTEAFF | TGCGCCAGCAGCGTAACAGGAGTTATGAACACTGAAGCTTTCTTT
NA | TRBJ1-1 | TRBV5-4 | NA | CASSSSTGAEAFF | TGTGCCAGCAGCTCTTCGACTGGGGCTGAAGCTTTCTTT
TRBD2 | TRBJ2-1 | TRBV7-6 | NA | CASQPGLAFNEQFF | TGTGCCAGCCAGCCGGGACTAGCGTTCAATGAGCAGTTCTTC
NA | TRBJ2-6 | TRBV7-6 | NA | CASSPLGSNPLSVLTF | TGTGCCAGCAGCCCCCTGGGATCCAACCCCCTCTCCGTCCTGACTTTC
TRBD2 | TRBJ2-1 | TRBV7-8 | few | CASGSQGLALYNEQFF | TGTGCCAGCGGCAGTCAGGGACTAGCGTTGTACAATGAGCAGTTCTTC
TRBD1 | TRBJ1-5 | TRBV19 | NA | CASSFRPGGLNQPQHF | TGTGCCAGTAGTTTTCGGCCAGGGGGACTAAATCAGCCCCAGCATTTT
NA | TRBJ1-1 | TRBV6-4 | NA | CASNQMNTEAFF | TGTGCCAGCAACCAGATGAACACTGAAGCTTTCTTT
NA | TRBJ2-4 | TRBV18 | NA | CASSPPAVAKNIQYF | TGTGCCAGCTCACCACCGGCAGTAGCCAAAAACATTCAGTACTTC
NA | TRBJ1-3 | TRBV6-1 | NA | CASSLESGNTIYF | TGTGCCAGCAGTCTGGAATCTGGAAACACCATATATTTT
NA | TRBJ2-3 | TRBV5-4 | NA | CASRFGADTQYF | TGTGCCAGCAGGTTCGGCGCAGATACGCAGTATTTT
NA | TRBJ1-2 | TRBV13 | once | CASSAPTGYTF | TGTGCCAGCAGCGCCCCAACTGGCTACACCTTC
NA | TRBJ2-7 | TRBV9 | NA | CASSEGGFAIPAEQYF | TGTGCCAGCAGCGAGGGGGGGTTTGCAATTCCGGCCGAGCAGTACTTC
TRBD1 | TRBJ2-2 | TRBV9 | NA | CASSTDRVNTGELFF | TGTGCCAGCAGCACGGACAGGGTGAACACCGGGGAGCTGTTTTTT
NA | TRBJ2-5 | TRBV28 | NA | CASSLLRQETQYF | TGTGCCAGCAGCCTACTCCGGCAAGAGACCCAGTACTTC
TRBD1 | TRBJ1-2 | TRBV29-1 | NA | CSVEILRDRGFYGYTF | TGCAGCGTTGAAATACTCCGGGACAGGGGATTCTATGGCTACACCTTC
NA | TRBJ1-1 | TRBV15 | NA | CATSRDYGTLNTEAFF | TGTGCCACCAGCAGAGATTACGGGACACTCAACACTGAAGCTTTCTTT
NA | TRBJ2-1 | TRBV10-3 | NA | CAACATSSYNEQFF | TGTGCCGCCTGCGCGACCAGCTCCTACAATGAGCAGTTCTTC
TRBD2 | TRBJ2-3 | TRBV28 | NA | CASSLGGSVVDTQYF | TGTGCCAGCAGTTTAGGCGGGAGTGTCGTAGATACGCAGTATTTT
TRBD1 | TRBJ1-4 | TRBV30 | NA | CAWSVGTGSEKLFF | TGTGCCTGGAGTGTGGGGACAGGGTCTGAAAAACTGTTTTTT
NA | TRBJ2-7 | TRBV11-2 | once | CASSLGGLEQYF | TGTGCCAGCAGCTTGGGGGGTCTCGAGCAGTACTTC
TRBD1 | TRBJ2-7 | TRBV28 | NA | CASSTGVGSEQYF | TGTGCCAGCAGCACAGGGGTTGGTAGCGAGCAGTACTTC
NA | TRBJ2-1 | TRBV28 | NA | CASIRRAEQFF | TGTGCCAGCATAAGGCGGGCAGAGCAGTTCTTC
NA | TRBJ2-7 | TRBV9 | NA | CASNSGDSYEQYF | TGTGCCAGCAACAGCGGAGACTCCTACGAGCAGTACTTC
NA | TRBJ1-2 | TRBV9 | NA | CASSSGSYYGYTF | TGTGCCAGTTCCTCGGGATCCTATTATGGCTACACCTTC
TRBD2 | TRBJ2-7 | TRBV15 | NA | CATSSRREGLHEQYF | TGTGCCACCAGCAGTCGGCGGGAGGGCCTCCACGAGCAGTACTTC
TRBD2 | TRBJ2-7 | TRBV11-2 | NA | CASSPLLSGSGYEQYF | TGTGCCAGCAGCCCTCTTTTGAGCGGGAGTGGGTACGAGCAGTACTTC
NA | TRBJ2-2 | TRBV21-1 | once | CASSRPTLGTSGRAGCRSELFF | TGTGCCAGCAGCAGGCCAACTCTCGGGACTAGCGGGAGAGCGGGATGTCGGTCGGAGCTGTTTTTT
TRBD1 | TRBJ1-1 | TRBV10-1 | NA | CASGQGTTEAFF | TGCGCCAGTGGACAGGGCACTACTGAAGCTTTCTTT
TRBD1 | TRBJ1-5 | TRBV5-6 | few | CASSLGTAFNQPQHF | TGTGCCAGCAGCCTTGGGACAGCCTTCAATCAGCCCCAGCATTTT
TRBD1 | TRBJ2-3 | TRBV27 | NA | CASSRTLGQGADTQYF | TGTGCCAGCAGTAGGACTTTGGGACAGGGGGCTGATACGCAGTATTTT
NA | TRBJ1-1 | TRBV19 | NA | CASSIDPGPNTEAFF | TGTGCCAGTAGTATAGACCCCGGACCGAACACTGAAGCTTTCTTT
NA | TRBJ1-1 | TRBV4-1 | once | CASSLPGASNTEAFF | TGCGCCAGCAGCCTCCCAGGAGCGTCGAACACTGAAGCTTTCTTT
NA | TRBJ2-7 | TRBV14 | NA | CASSQVDRSPYEQYF | TGTGCCAGCAGCCAAGTAGACAGATCACCCTACGAGCAGTACTTC
NA | TRBJ2-1 | TRBV30 | NA | CAWSVRQGGEQFF | TGTGCCTGGAGTGTACGCCAGGGTGGGGAGCAGTTCTTC
NA | TRBJ2-7 | TRBV5-1 | NA | CASRRDAVAPLHEQYF | TGCGCCAGCAGGAGGGACGCCGTTGCGCCACTACACGAGCAGTACTTC
TRBD2 | TRBJ2-7 | TRBV7-2 | NA | CASSRGLAGGPGSEQYF | TGTGCCAGCAGCCGCGGACTAGCGGGAGGGCCAGGGTCCGAGCAGTACTTC
NA | TRBJ1-1 | TRBV27 | NA | CASGPSGAFF | TGTGCCAGCGGCCCGAGTGGAGCTTTCTTT
TRBD2 | TRBJ2-1 | TRBV10-1 | NA | CARDHTAGAGDEQFF | TGCGCCAGGGACCACACCGCGGGAGCGGGGGATGAGCAGTTCTTC
NA | TRBJ2-1 | TRBV5-4 | NA | CASRPDLGLDYNEQFF | TGTGCCAGCAGACCCGACCTTGGACTCGACTACAATGAGCAGTTCTTC
NA | TRBJ2-5 | TRBV6-5 | NA | CASSSRVQETQYF | TGTGCCAGCAGCAGCCGGGTTCAAGAGACCCAGTACTTC